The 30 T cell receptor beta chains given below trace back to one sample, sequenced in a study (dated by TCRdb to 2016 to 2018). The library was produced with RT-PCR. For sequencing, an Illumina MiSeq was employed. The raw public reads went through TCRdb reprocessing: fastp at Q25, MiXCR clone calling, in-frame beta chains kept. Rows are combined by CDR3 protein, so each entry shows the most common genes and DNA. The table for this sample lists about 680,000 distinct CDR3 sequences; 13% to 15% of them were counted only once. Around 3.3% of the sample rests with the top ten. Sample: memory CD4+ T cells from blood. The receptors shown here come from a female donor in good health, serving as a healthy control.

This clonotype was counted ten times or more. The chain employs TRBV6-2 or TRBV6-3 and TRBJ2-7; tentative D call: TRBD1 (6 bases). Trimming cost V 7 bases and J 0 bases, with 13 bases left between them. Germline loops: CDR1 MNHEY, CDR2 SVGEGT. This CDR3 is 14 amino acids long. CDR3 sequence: CASTPRGGSYEQYF. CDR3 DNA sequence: TGTGCCAGCACTCCACGAGGGGGCTCCTACGAGCAGTACTTC.

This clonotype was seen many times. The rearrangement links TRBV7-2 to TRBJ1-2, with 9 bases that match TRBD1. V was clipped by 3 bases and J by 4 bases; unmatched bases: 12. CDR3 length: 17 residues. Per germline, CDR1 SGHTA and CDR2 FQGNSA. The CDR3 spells CASSFRAGQGTTYGYTF. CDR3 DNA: TGTGCCAGCAGCTTTAGGGCGGGACAGGGAACTACCTATGGCTACACCTTC.

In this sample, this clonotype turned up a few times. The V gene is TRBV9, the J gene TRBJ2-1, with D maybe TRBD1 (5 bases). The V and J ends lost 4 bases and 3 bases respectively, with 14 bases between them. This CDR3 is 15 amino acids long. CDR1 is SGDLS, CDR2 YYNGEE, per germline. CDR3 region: CASSPGSSYYNEQFF. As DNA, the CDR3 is TGTGCCAGCAGCCCAGGGTCTTCGTACTACAATGAGCAGTTCTTC.

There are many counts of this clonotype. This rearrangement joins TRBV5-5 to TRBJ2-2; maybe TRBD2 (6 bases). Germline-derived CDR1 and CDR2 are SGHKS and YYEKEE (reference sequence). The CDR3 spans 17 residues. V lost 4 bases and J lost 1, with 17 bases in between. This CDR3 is CASSPSRAEGNTGELFF. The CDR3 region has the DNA TGTGCCAGCAGCCCATCGAGGGCGGAGGGGAACACCGGGGAGCTGTTTTTT.

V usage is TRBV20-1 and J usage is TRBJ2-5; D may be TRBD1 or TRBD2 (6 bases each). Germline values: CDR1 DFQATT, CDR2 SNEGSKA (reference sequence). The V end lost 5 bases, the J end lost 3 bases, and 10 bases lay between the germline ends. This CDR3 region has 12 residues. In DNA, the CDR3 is TGCAGTGCTCGGCGGGACAAAGAGACCCAGTACTTC. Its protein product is CSARRDKETQYF.

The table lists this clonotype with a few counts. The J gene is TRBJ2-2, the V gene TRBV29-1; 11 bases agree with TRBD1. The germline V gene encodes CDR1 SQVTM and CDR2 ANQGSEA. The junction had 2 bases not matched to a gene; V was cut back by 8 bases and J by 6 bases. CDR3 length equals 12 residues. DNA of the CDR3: TGCAGCCCGGGACAGGGGGCCGGGGAGCTGTTTTTT. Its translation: CSPGQGAGELFF.

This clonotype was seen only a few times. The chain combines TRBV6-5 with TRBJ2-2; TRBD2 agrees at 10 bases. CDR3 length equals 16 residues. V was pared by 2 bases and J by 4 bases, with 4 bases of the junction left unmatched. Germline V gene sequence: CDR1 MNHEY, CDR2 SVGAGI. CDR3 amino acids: CASSYGLAGATGELFF. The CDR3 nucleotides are TGTGCCAGCAGTTACGGCCTAGCGGGGGCCACCGGGGAGCTGTTTTTT.

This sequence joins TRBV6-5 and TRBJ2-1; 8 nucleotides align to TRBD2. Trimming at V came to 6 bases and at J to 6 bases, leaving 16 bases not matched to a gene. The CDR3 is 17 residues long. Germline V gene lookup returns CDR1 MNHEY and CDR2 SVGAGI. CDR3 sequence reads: CASRTRTSRFGRNEQFF. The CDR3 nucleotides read TGTGCCAGCAGGACCAGGACTAGCCGTTTTGGGCGCAATGAGCAGTTCTTC.

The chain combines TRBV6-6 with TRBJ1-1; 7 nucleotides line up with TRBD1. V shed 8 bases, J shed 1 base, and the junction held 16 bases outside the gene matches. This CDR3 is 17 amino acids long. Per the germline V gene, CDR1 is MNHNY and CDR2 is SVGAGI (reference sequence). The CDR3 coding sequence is TGTGCCAGCTCCCGGGGGAGGCAGGGGGACCCGAACACTGAAGCTTTCTTT. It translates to CASSRGRQGDPNTEAFF.

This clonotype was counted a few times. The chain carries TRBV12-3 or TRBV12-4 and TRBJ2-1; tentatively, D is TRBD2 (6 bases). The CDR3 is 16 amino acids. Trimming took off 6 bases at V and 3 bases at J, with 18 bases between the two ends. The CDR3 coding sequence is TGTGCCAGCAGCTCTCCCTCGGGAGAGTACTACAATGAGCAGTTCTTC. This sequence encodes CASSSPSGEYYNEQFF.

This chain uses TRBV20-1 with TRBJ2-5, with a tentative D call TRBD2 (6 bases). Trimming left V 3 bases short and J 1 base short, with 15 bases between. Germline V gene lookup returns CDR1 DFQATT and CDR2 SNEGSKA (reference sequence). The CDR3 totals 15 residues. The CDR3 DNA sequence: TGCAGTGCTAGGGGGCCGGCGGGGCTCCAAGAGACCCAGTACTTC. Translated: CSARGPAGLQETQYF.

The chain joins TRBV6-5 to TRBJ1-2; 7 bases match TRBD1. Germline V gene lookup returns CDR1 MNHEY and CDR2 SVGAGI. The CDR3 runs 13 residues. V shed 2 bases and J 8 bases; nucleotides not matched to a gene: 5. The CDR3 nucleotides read TGTGCCAGCAGTTACGGGACAGTGGGCGGCTACACCTTC. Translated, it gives CASSYGTVGGYTF.

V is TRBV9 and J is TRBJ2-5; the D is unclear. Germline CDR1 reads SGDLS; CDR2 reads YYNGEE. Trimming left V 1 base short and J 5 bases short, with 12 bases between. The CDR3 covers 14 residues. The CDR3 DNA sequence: TGTGCCAGCAGCGTAAGTCCCCGTTCCGAGACCCAGTACTTC. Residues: CASSVSPRSETQYF.

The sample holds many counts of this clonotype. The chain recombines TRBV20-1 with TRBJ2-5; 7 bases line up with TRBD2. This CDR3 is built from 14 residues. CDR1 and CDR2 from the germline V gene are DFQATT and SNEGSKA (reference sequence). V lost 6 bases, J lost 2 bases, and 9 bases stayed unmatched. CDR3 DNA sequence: TGCAGTGCCCCACGGGCTAGCGGTCAAGAGACCCAGTACTTC. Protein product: CSAPRASGQETQYF.

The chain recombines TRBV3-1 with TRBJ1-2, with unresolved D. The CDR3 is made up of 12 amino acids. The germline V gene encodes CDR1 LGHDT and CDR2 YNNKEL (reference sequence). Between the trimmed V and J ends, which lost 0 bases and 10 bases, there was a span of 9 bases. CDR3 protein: CASSQDRGDYTF. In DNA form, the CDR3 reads TGTGCCAGCAGCCAAGATCGGGGAGACTACACCTTC.

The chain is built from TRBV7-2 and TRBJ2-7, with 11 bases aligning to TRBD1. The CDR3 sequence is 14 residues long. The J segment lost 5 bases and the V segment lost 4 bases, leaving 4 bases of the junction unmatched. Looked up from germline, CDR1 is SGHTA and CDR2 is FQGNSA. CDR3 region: CASSSGQGVHEQYF. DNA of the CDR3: TGTGCCAGCAGCTCGGGACAGGGGGTCCACGAGCAGTACTTC.

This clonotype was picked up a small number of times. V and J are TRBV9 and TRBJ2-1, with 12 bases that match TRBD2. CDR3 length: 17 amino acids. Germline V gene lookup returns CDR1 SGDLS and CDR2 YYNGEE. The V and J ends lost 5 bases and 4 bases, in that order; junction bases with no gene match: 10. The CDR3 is CASSGGTSGSGYNEQFF. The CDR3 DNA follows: TGTGCCAGCAGTGGGGGGACTAGCGGGTCAGGTTACAATGAGCAGTTCTTC.

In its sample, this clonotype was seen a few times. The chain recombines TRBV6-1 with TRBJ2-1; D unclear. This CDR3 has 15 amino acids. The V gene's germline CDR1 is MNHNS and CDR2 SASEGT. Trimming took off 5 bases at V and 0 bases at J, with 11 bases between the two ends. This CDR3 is CASSQSRSSYNEQFF. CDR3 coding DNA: TGTGCCAGCAGTCAATCGCGGAGCTCCTACAATGAGCAGTTCTTC.

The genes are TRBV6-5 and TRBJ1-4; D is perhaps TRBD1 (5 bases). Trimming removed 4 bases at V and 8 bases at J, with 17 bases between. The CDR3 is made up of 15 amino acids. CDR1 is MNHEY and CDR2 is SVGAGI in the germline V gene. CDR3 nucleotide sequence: TGTGCCAGCAGTTTCCGGGGACTGACGGGGGAAAAACTGTTTTTT. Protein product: CASSFRGLTGEKLFF.

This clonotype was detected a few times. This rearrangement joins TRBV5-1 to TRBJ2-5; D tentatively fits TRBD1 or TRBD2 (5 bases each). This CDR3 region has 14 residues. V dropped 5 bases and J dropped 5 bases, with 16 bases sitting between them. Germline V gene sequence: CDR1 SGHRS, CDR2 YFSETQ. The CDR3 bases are TGCGCCAGCAGATCGGGGCCCAGTGGGGAGACCCAGTACTTC. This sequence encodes CASRSGPSGETQYF. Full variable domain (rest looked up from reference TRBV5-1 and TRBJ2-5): KAGVTQTPRYLIKTRGQQVTLSCSPISGHRSVSWYQQTPGQGLQFLFEYFSETQRNKGNFPGRFSGRQFSNSRSEMNVSTLELGDSALYLCASRSGPSGETQYFGPGTRLLVL.

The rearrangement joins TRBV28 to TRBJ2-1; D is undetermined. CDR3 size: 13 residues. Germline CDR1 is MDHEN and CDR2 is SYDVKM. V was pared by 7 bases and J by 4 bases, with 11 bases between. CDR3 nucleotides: TGTGCCAGCACCCAAGGACCGTACAATGAGCAGTTCTTC. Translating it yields CASTQGPYNEQFF.

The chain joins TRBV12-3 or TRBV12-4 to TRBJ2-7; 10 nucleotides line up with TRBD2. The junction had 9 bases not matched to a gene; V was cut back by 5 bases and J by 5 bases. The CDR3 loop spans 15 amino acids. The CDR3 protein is CASSSGGAEIDEQYF. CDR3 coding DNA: TGTGCCAGCAGTAGCGGGGGGGCAGAAATCGACGAGCAGTACTTC.

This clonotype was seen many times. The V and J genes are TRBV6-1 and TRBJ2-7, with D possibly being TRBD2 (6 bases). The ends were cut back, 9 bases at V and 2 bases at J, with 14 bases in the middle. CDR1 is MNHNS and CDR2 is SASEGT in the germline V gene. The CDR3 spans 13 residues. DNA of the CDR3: TGTGCCAGTAATCTAGCGACGGCCTACGAGCAGTACTTC. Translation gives CASNLATAYEQYF.

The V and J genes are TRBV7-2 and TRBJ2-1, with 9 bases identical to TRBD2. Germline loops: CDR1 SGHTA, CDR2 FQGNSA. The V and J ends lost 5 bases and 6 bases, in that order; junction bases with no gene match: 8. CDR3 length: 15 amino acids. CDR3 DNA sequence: TGTGCCAGCAGCACAAGCGGGAGGTTAGTCAATGAGCAGTTCTTC. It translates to CASSTSGRLVNEQFF.

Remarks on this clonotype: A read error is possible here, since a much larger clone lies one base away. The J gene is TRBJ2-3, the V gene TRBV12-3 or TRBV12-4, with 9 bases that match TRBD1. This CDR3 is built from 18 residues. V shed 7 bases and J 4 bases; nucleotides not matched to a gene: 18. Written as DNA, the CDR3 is TGTGCCAGCACCTCTTACTTAGGGAAGGACAGGGGTGCAGATACGCAGTATTTT. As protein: CASTSYLGKDRGADTQYF.

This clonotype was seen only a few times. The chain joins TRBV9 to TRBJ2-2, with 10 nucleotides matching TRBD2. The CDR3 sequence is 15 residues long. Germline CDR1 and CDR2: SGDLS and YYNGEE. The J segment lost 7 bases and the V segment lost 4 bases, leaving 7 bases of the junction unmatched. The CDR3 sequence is CASSLLAGWDGELFF. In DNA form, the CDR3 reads TGTGCCAGCAGCCTACTAGCGGGATGGGACGGGGAGCTGTTTTTT.

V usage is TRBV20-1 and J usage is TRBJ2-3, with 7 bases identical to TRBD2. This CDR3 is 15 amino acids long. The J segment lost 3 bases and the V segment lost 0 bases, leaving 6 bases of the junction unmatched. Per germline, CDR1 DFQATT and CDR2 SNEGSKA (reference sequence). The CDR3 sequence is CSARDMREITDTQYF. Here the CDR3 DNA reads TGCAGTGCTAGAGATATGCGGGAGATAACAGATACGCAGTATTTT.

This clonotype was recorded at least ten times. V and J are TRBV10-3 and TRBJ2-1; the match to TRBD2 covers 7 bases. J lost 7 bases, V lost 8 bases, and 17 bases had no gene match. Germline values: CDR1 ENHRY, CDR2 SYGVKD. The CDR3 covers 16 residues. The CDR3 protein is CAIGSGRESLRNEQFF. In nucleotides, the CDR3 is TGTGCCATCGGGAGCGGGCGGGAGTCCTTAAGGAATGAGCAGTTCTTC.

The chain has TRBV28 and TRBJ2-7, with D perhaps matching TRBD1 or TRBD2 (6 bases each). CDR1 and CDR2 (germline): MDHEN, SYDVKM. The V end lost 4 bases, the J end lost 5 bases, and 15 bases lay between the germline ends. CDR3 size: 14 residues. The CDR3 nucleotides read TGTGCCAGCAGTTCCCCCGGGGGCCCCCACGAGCAGTACTTC. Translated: CASSSPGGPHEQYF.

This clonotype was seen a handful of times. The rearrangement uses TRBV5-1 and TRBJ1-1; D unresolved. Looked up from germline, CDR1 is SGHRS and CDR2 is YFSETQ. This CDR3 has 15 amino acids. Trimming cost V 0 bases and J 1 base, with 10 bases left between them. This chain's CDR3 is CASSLGPGPNTEAFF. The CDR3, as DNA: TGCGCCAGCAGCTTGGGTCCAGGACCGAACACTGAAGCTTTCTTT.